The rows below give T cell receptor beta chains drawn from one sample of a study of STAT5B mutations in CD4+ large granular lymphocyte leukemia. Profiled with immunoSEQ multiplex PCR; TCRdb holds only in-frame clones, not every one. In the table there are 25,000 to 40,000 clones, roughly 79% of which are singletons. The sample comprised CD4+ T cells from blood buffy coats. The source is a human donor in good health. The CDR3 runs from the conserved cysteine through the conserved F or W. D genes are given only for firm matches. The listing skips clone size in some rows; elsewhere it reads once, few, many or a size class.

v_call,j_call,clone_size,d_call,cdr3_nt,cdr3_aa
TRBV2,TRBJ1-5,NA,NA,TGTGCCAGCAGTGAAAGGCAGGATAGCAATCAGCCCCAGCATTTT,CASSERQDSNQPQHF
TRBV7-2,TRBJ2-5,once,TRBD1,TGTGCCAGCAGCGCAGACAGGGTAAAGACCCAGTACTTC,CASSADRVKTQYF
TRBV11-2,TRBJ1-5,NA,NA,TGTGCCAGCAGCTTAGTCCCCAATCAGCCCCAGCATTTT,CASSLVPNQPQHF
TRBV30,TRBJ2-7,NA,NA,TGTGCCTGGAGTGTACGGGGCGAGCAGTACTTC,CAWSVRGEQYF
TRBV5-1,TRBJ2-5,NA,NA,TGCGCCAGCAGCGCTGACAGTCAAGAGACCCAGTACTTC,CASSADSQETQYF
TRBV7-2,TRBJ1-6,NA,NA,TGTGCCAGCAGCTCACCCGGGCCTAGGGGGTCACCCCTCCACTTT,CASSSPGPRGSPLHF
TRBV9,TRBJ1-5,NA,NA,TGTGCCAGCAGCGCAGGGAATAGCAATCAGCCCCAGCATTTT,CASSAGNSNQPQHF
TRBV4-1,TRBJ1-5,few,NA,TGCGCCAGCAGCCAATTGATACGCAATCAGCCCCAGCATTTT,CASSQLIRNQPQHF
TRBV13,TRBJ1-2,NA,TRBD1,TGTGCCAGCAGCTCATGGGGACCGGGACAGGGGGCCAATGGCTACACCTTC,CASSSWGPGQGANGYTF
TRBV19,TRBJ2-4,few,NA,TGTGCCAGTAGTACCCTCCGGGGGGCCTCAGGAAACATTCAGTACTTC,CASSTLRGASGNIQYF
TRBV7-8,TRBJ2-7,NA,NA,TGTGCCAGCACCCTACTCCCGGCAGACGAGCAGTACTTC,CASTLLPADEQYF
TRBV5-1,TRBJ2-2,NA,NA,TGCGCCAGCAGCTTGGCGGGGAACACCGGGGAGCTGTTTTTT,CASSLAGNTGELFF
TRBV27,TRBJ2-7,NA,TRBD2,TGTGCCAGCAGCTTTGCGCCTACTAGCGCCGTTCGGCACGAGCAGTACTTC,CASSFAPTSAVRHEQYF
TRBV4-1,TRBJ2-1,NA,TRBD2,TGCGCCAGCAGCCTATTAGGACTAGTCCGAAACAATGAGCAGTTCTTC,CASSLLGLVRNNEQFF
TRBV29-1,TRBJ2-7,NA,NA,TGCAGCGTTGTTGGAGCAGCCTACGAGCAGTACTTC,CSVVGAAYEQYF
TRBV9,TRBJ1-5,NA,NA,TGTGCCAGCAGCGTAGGGCCAAATCAGCCCCAGCATTTT,CASSVGPNQPQHF
TRBV11-2,TRBJ1-4,once,NA,TGTGCCAGCAGCTTGGATGGGACAACTAATGAAAAACTGTTTTTT,CASSLDGTTNEKLFF
TRBV6-5,TRBJ2-2,NA,NA,TGTGCCAGCAGTTCCCCCAGGGACGGGAACACCGGGGAGCTGTTTTTT,CASSSPRDGNTGELFF
TRBV4-1,TRBJ2-7,NA,NA,TGCGCCAGCAGCCAAGGAGGACGGGATTACGAGCAGTACTTC,CASSQGGRDYEQYF
TRBV5-1,TRBJ2-1,NA,NA,TGCGCCAGCAGCTTAGTAGGGGGATCTTACAATGAGCAGTTCTTC,CASSLVGGSYNEQFF
TRBV27,TRBJ2-1,NA,NA,TGTGCCAGCAGTTTATCGTACACTCACCGATACAATGAGCAGTTCTTC,CASSLSYTHRYNEQFF
TRBV30,TRBJ2-1,NA,TRBD2,TGTGCCTGGAGCTTAGCGGGAGTGTGGGATGAGCAGTTCTTC,CAWSLAGVWDEQFF
TRBV5-1,TRBJ2-2,NA,TRBD1,TGCGCCAGTCGGACAGGGGCGGCGAACACCGGGGAGCTGTTTTTT,CASRTGAANTGELFF
TRBV28,TRBJ1-2,NA,TRBD1,TGTGCCAGCAGCCGACAGGGAATTTCTGGCTACACCTTC,CASSRQGISGYTF
TRBV27,TRBJ2-2,NA,NA,TGTGCCAGCAGTCTGGGCCCTAGTTGGAACACCGGGGAGCTGTTTTTT,CASSLGPSWNTGELFF
TRBV28,TRBJ2-1,NA,NA,TGTGCCAGCAGGAGAGGCCGGAGCTCCTACAATGAGCAGTTCTTC,CASRRGRSSYNEQFF
TRBV28,TRBJ2-1,NA,NA,TGTGCCAGCAGTTTGAGGGCGCTGGGTCGGCAGGGAGACAATGAGCAGTTCTTC,CASSLRALGRQGDNEQFF
TRBV21-1,TRBJ2-5,once,NA,TGTGCCAGCTCCCCGGGAGGGGGCTCCCTGGAAGAGACCCAGTACTTC,CASSPGGGSLEETQYF
TRBV28,TRBJ1-5,few,TRBD1,TGTGCCAGCAGTTTAGGGGACAGGGGGAATCAGCCCCAGCATTTT,CASSLGDRGNQPQHF
TRBV11-3,TRBJ2-2,once,NA,TGTGCCAGCAGCTTAGGGGGCACTACGAACACCGGGGAGCTGTTTTTT,CASSLGGTTNTGELFF
TRBV4-1,TRBJ1-1,few,NA,TGCGCCAGCAGCTGGGGGGTACCCCTGAGAACTGAAGCTTTCTTT,CASSWGVPLRTEAFF
TRBV25-1,TRBJ2-5,NA,NA,TGTGCCAGCAGTGAAGGACCGCGTGACCAAGAGACCCAGTACTTC,CASSEGPRDQETQYF
TRBV7-2,TRBJ2-7,NA,NA,TGTGCCAGCAGCGGGGACGAACACGAGCAGTACTTC,CASSGDEHEQYF
TRBV7-8,TRBJ2-1,NA,TRBD1,TGTGCCAGCAGCTTAGGACAGGGATACGACAATGAGCAGTTCTTC,CASSLGQGYDNEQFF
TRBV28,TRBJ2-7,NA,NA,TGTGCCAGCAGTTTATCGGGCAGGACCTACGAGCAGTACTTC,CASSLSGRTYEQYF
TRBV27,TRBJ2-3,NA,NA,TGTGCCAGCAGTTTAAGGGGACATAGACTTAGCACAGATACGCAGTATTTT,CASSLRGHRLSTDTQYF
TRBV11-3,TRBJ2-2,NA,NA,TGTGCCAGCAGCTTAGGCGAAGCCGGGGAGCTGTTTTTT,CASSLGEAGELFF
TRBV29-1,TRBJ1-2,NA,TRBD1,TGCAGCGTATCTCTAGGGGACAGGGGGAGAGGCTACACCTTC,CSVSLGDRGRGYTF
TRBV11-3,TRBJ2-7,NA,TRBD2,TGTGCCAGCAGCTACCTAGCGGAACCCTACTACGAGCAGTACTTC,CASSYLAEPYYEQYF
TRBV6-6,TRBJ1-2,NA,NA,TGTGCCAGCAGTTACTCGGGGGGAATGGACTATGGCTACACCTTC,CASSYSGGMDYGYTF
TRBV28,TRBJ1-5,NA,NA,TGTGCCAGCAGTTCGATGATGGTGAATCAGCCCCAGCATTTT,CASSSMMVNQPQHF
TRBV7-9,TRBJ2-7,NA,NA,TGTGCCAGCAGCCCAACCGTCGGCGAGCAGTACTTC,CASSPTVGEQYF
TRBV6-5,TRBJ1-4,NA,NA,TGTGCCAGCAGTTACTCCCCCCGAAAAAGTGAAAAACTGTTTTTT,CASSYSPRKSEKLFF
TRBV6-1,TRBJ1-4,once,NA,TGTGCCAGCAGTGAAGATATCGGGGGAAATGAAAAACTGTTTTTT,CASSEDIGGNEKLFF
TRBV27,TRBJ2-7,NA,TRBD1,TGTGCCAGCAGTCGCCGGGACAGACTTAGCTACGAGCAGTACTTC,CASSRRDRLSYEQYF
TRBV18,TRBJ2-1,NA,NA,TGTGCCAGCTCACCACTCGGAGGGAGAGAGAATGAGCAGTTCTTC,CASSPLGGRENEQFF
TRBV27,TRBJ2-2,once,NA,TGTGCCAGCAGTTCCCGACTCCCACTAAAATCCCCCGGGGAGCTGTTTTTT,CASSSRLPLKSPGELFF
TRBV27,TRBJ1-2,NA,TRBD1,TGTGCCAGCAGTTCTGTGACAGGGGAAAATGGCTACACCTTC,CASSSVTGENGYTF
TRBV6-1,TRBJ1-2,NA,NA,TGTGCCAGCAGTGAAAACCCCGACAGTTATGGCTACACCTTC,CASSENPDSYGYTF
TRBV7-2,TRBJ2-5,NA,NA,TGTGCCAGCAGCTTACAGGCGGCCGCGGATACCCAGTACTTC,CASSLQAAADTQYF
TRBV27,TRBJ1-1,NA,TRBD1,TGTGCCAGCAGTTTAACTCAGGGGGCTCGGGCTTTCTTT,CASSLTQGARAFF
TRBV7-2,TRBJ2-7,NA,TRBD2,TGTGCCAGCGGTACGGGGGGAGCCTACGAGCAGTACTTC,CASGTGGAYEQYF
TRBV5-6,TRBJ2-3,NA,TRBD2,TGTGCCAGCAGCCCAGAGTATGGGACTAGCGGGAGTACCACAGATACGCAGTATTTT,CASSPEYGTSGSTTDTQYF
TRBV19,TRBJ2-2,once,NA,TGTGCCAGTAGTACCAACCTGGGCACCGGGGAGCTGTTTTTT,CASSTNLGTGELFF
TRBV10-1,TRBJ2-2,NA,NA,TGCGCCAGCAGTGAGTCGAGTAGCTTTCTCACCGGGGAGCTGTTTTTT,CASSESSSFLTGELFF
TRBV5-1,TRBJ2-1,NA,TRBD2,TGCGCCAGCAGCTTGGGGGGGACTAGCGGGAGCAATGAGCAGTTCTTC,CASSLGGTSGSNEQFF
TRBV6-1,TRBJ2-7,NA,NA,TGTGCCAGCAGTGTCTCCCAGGGGCCATCCTACGAGCAGTACTTC,CASSVSQGPSYEQYF
TRBV7-2,TRBJ1-1,NA,NA,TGTGCCAGCAGCTTAGGACAGGCTACCACTGAAGCTTTCTTT,CASSLGQATTEAFF
TRBV11-2,TRBJ2-5,NA,NA,TGTGCCAGCAGCACAGGACTACCCCTCTCAGAGACCCAGTACTTC,CASSTGLPLSETQYF